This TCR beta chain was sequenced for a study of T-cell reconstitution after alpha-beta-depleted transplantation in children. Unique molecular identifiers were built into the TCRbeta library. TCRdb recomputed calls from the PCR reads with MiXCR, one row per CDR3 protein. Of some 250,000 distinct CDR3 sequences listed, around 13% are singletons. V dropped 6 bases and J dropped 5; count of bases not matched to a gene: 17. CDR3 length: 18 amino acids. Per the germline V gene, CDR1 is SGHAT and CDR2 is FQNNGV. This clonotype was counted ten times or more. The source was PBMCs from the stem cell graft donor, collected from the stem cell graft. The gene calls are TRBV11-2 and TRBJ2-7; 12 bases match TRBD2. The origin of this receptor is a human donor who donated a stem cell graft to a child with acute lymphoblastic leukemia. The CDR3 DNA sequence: TGTGCCAGCAGGTCCTTTCCTAGCGGGAGGGCCGAGGTTAACGAGCAGTACTTC. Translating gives CASRSFPSGRAEVNEQYF.